One and the same sample provided the 15 T cell receptor beta chains below, sequenced in a study of CD8 T cells in ankylosing spondylitis. A single record per CDR3 protein comes from TCRdb applying MiXCR to the 5' RACE reads. The sample records about 170,000 distinct CDR3 sequences, 18% being singletons. Sequenced: blood, either unsorted or a sorted T cell fraction (not recorded which). The receptor source for this set is a male donor with ankylosing spondylitis or in good health (not recorded which).

The chain links TRBV9 to TRBJ1-2; tentative D call: TRBD1 (5 bases). V gave up 6 bases and J gave up 4 bases, with 13 bases separating them. Germline V gene sequence: CDR1 SGDLS, CDR2 YYNGEE. The CDR3 runs to 13 residues. Here the CDR3 reads CASNAGTGYGYTF. CDR3 DNA sequence: TGTGCCAGCAACGCCGGGACGGGCTATGGCTACACCTTC.

As to this clonotype: A much larger clone lies a single base off, so this may be a read error. The J gene is TRBJ2-7, the V gene TRBV28; D is uncertain. From germline, CDR1 is MDHEN and CDR2 SYDVKM. The CDR3 totals 11 residues. Written as DNA, the CDR3 is TGTGCCAGCACTTCGCCATACGGGCAGTACTTC. Protein: CASTSPYGQYF.

The gene calls are TRBV6-2 or TRBV6-3 and TRBJ2-3; D is unclear. V lost 4 bases, J lost 3 bases, and 8 bases lay in between. The germline CDR1 and CDR2 sequences are MNHEY and SVGEGT. This CDR3 comprises 13 residues. The CDR3 sequence is CASSFTWTDTQYF. The CDR3 nucleotides read TGTGCCAGCAGTTTCACGTGGACAGATACGCAGTATTTT.

Ten or more counts support this clonotype. The chain is built from TRBV27 and TRBJ1-3, with a possible D match to TRBD1 (5 bases). Germline V gives CDR1 MNHEY, CDR2 SMNVEV (reference sequence). V was pared by 2 bases and J by 0 bases, with 8 bases between. CDR3 length: 15 amino acids. Here the CDR3 DNA reads TGTGCCAGCAGTTTACAGGGATTCTCTGGAAACACCATATATTTT. Translation: CASSLQGFSGNTIYF.

The V call is TRBV29-1, the J call TRBJ2-2; the match to TRBD2 covers 13 bases. V gave up 2 bases and J gave up 4 bases; unmatched junction bases: 7. The CDR3 has 17 residues. The germline CDR1 and CDR2 sequences are SQVTM and ANQGSEA. In DNA form, the CDR3 reads TGCAGCGTTGAATCCGGACTAGCGGGAGTTCGCACCGGGGAGCTGTTTTTT. It specifies CSVESGLAGVRTGELFF.

This clonotype has more than one count but fewer than ten. The chain has TRBV5-1 and TRBJ1-2, with 8 bases aligning to TRBD1. Per the germline V gene, CDR1 is SGHRS and CDR2 is YFSETQ. J was trimmed by 7 bases and V by 1 base; bases with no gene match: 6. CDR3 length: 14 residues. Here the CDR3 reads CASSLQGAGGGYTF. DNA of the CDR3: TGCGCCAGCAGCTTGCAGGGGGCCGGGGGTGGCTACACCTTC.

The chain couples TRBV7-9 to TRBJ1-1, with unresolved D. The CDR3 runs 14 residues. In germline, CDR1 is SEHNR, CDR2 FQNEAQ (reference sequence). V was clipped by 2 bases and J by 1 base, with 8 bases between them. CDR3 sequence reads: CASSLSAGNTEAFF. The CDR3 nucleotides read TGTGCCAGCAGCTTAAGTGCCGGGAACACTGAAGCTTTCTTT. The full variable domain, its missing parts supplied by reference TRBV7-9 and TRBJ1-1, is DTGVSQNPRHKITKRGQNVTFRCDPISEHNRLYWYRQTLGQGPEFLTYFQNEAQLEKSRLLSDRFSAERPKGSFSTLEIQRTEQGDSAMYLCASSLSAGNTEAFFGQGTRLTVV.

The V gene is TRBV3-1, the J gene TRBJ2-1; D gene uncertain. The CDR3 totals 13 residues. V lost 2 bases and J lost 5, with 7 bases in between. In germline, CDR1 is LGHDT, CDR2 YNNKEL (reference sequence). CDR3 in DNA: TGTGCCAGCAGCCAAATTAGGGACAATGAGCAGTTCTTC. Its translation is CASSQIRDNEQFF.

This clonotype was counted ten times or more. The chain uses TRBV7-2 and TRBJ1-1, with D unresolved. V was shortened by 0 bases and J by 1 base, with 9 bases between the two germline ends. The CDR3 contains 15 residues. Germline V gene sequence: CDR1 SGHTA, CDR2 FQGNSA. The CDR3 nucleotides are TGTGCCAGCAGCTTAGCGTTACATTCGAACACTGAAGCTTTCTTT. This translates into CASSLALHSNTEAFF.

This clonotype was picked up many times. This sequence joins TRBV6-1 and TRBJ1-1; weak D call: TRBD1 (6 bases). Trimming removed 5 bases from V and 4 bases from J, with 11 bases in between. Per the germline V gene, CDR1 is MNHNS and CDR2 is SASEGT. The CDR3 spans 13 residues. CDR3 coding DNA: TGTGCCAGCAGTCAAGGGGGTCTCACTGAAGCTTTCTTT. Translating it yields CASSQGGLTEAFF.

This clonotype showed up many times. The genes are TRBV3-1 and TRBJ2-7, with D possibly being TRBD1 (5 bases). Germline V CDR1 and CDR2: LGHDT, YNNKEL (reference sequence). Trimming shortened V by 0 bases and J by 12 bases, and 12 bases separated the two germline ends. The CDR3 loop spans 12 amino acids. The CDR3 here is CASSQEVRVVYF. CDR3 nucleotide sequence: TGTGCCAGCAGCCAAGAGGTCAGGGTAGTGTACTTC.

The rearrangement joins TRBV4-2 to TRBJ2-7; TRBD1 matches at 7 bases. Looked up from germline, CDR1 is LGHNA and CDR2 is YNFKEQ. The V gene end was trimmed by 4 bases and the J gene end by 8 bases; junction bases not matched to a gene: 5. This CDR3 is built from 12 residues. CDR3 nucleotide sequence: TGTGCCAGCAGCCGCGACAGGGCCAAGCAGTACTTC. This sequence encodes CASSRDRAKQYF.

J is TRBJ2-7 and V is TRBV29-1, with D possibly matching TRBD1 (6 bases). Per the germline V gene, CDR1 is SQVTM and CDR2 is ANQGSEA. The CDR3 covers 11 residues. The CDR3 loop reads CSGIQGYEQYF. The CDR3 nucleotides are TGCAGTGGCATACAGGGCTACGAGCAGTACTTC.

The genes are TRBV23-1 and TRBJ1-5; 8 nucleotides line up with TRBD1. TRBV23-1 is reported as an ORF; its role is uncertain. The CDR3 contains 18 residues. Trimming took 2 bases from V and 3 from J; bases not matched to a gene: 12. CDR3 amino acids: CASSQGTSNRGDNQPQHF. Here the CDR3 DNA reads TGCGCCAGCAGTCAAGGGACCAGCAACAGGGGGGACAATCAGCCCCAGCATTTT.

This clonotype was seen a handful of times. This rearrangement joins TRBV29-1 to TRBJ2-1, with a tentative D call TRBD1 (6 bases). The germline V gene encodes CDR1 SQVTM and CDR2 ANQGSEA. CDR3 length equals 17 residues. Between the trimmed V and J ends, which lost 3 bases and 0 bases, there was a span of 18 bases. The CDR3 bases are TGCAGCGTTGACCGGTGGGAAAGGGGGAGCTCCTACAATGAGCAGTTCTTC. It encodes CSVDRWERGSSYNEQFF.